This T cell receptor beta chain was identified in a study of blood T cell repertoires in COVID-19. At the level of the study: Before being deemed recovered, Cohort 3 donors had two negative PCRs, clearance, or symptom resolution.

Trimming cost V 3 bases and J 8 bases, with 19 bases left between them. The CDR3 runs 16 residues. CDR1 and CDR2 from the germline V gene are LNHDA and SQIVND (reference sequence). Clones were read by immunoSEQ multiplex PCR, and TCRdb kept only the in-frame ones, dropping some. The sample has roughly 340,000 clones, around 87% seen once. The participants were between about 18 and 90 years old and came from about two dozen US areas. This TCR came from a man in his forties in a cohort exposed to, infected with or recovered from COVID-19 (not recorded which). The sequenced sample was PBMCs or T cells enriched from blood (not recorded which). The rearrangement joins TRBV19 to TRBJ1-4; the D gene is possibly TRBD1 (6 bases). The CDR3 nucleotides read TGTGCCAGTAGTATTAGGGGGACCAGTAGTTCAGAAAAACTGTTTTTT. This codes for CASSIRGTSSSEKLFF.